Shown below are 3 T cell receptor beta chains from a single sample sequenced in a study of blood T cells in healthy people across ages. Sample-barcoded 5' priming and a J-beta primer mix drove a second PCR of about 6 to 12 cycles. TCRdb analysed the 5' RACE reads with MiXCR anew, one entry per CDR3 protein. Of about 1.5 million distinct CDR3 sequences in the sample, roughly 40% were seen once. The sequencing sample was made of blood. These receptors were taken from a woman aged 18-29 years in good health.

The sample holds a few counts of this clonotype. The chain joins TRBV27 to TRBJ2-5, with D perhaps matching TRBD1 (5 bases). Germline CDR1 is MNHEY and CDR2 is SMNVEV (reference sequence). Trimming pared 0 bases from V and 4 bases from J, leaving 12 bases between. There are 15 residues in the CDR3. This CDR3 reads CASSLSAQGRETQYF. CDR3 coding DNA: TGTGCCAGCAGTTTATCGGCCCAGGGAAGAGAGACCCAGTACTTC.

This clonotype was detected only a few times. The chain employs TRBV6-1 and TRBJ1-2, with a tentative D call TRBD1 (5 bases). V was clipped by 5 bases and J by 4 bases, with 11 bases between them. CDR3 length equals 13 residues. Germline loops: CDR1 MNHNS, CDR2 SASEGT. The CDR3 reads CASSSTAVYGYTF. The CDR3 DNA sequence: TGTGCCAGCAGTTCGACAGCCGTCTATGGCTACACCTTC.

J is TRBJ2-3 and V is TRBV19; D is unresolved. The CDR3 spans 13 residues. The germline V gene encodes CDR1 LNHDA and CDR2 SQIVND (reference sequence). The V end lost 3 bases, the J end lost 6 bases, and 10 bases lay between the germline ends. The CDR3 here is CASSMKSTDTQYF. CDR3 in DNA: TGTGCCAGTAGTATGAAGAGTACTGATACGCAGTATTTT.